A single sample is the source of the 20 T cell receptor beta chains below, sequenced in a study of T cells in Graves' hyperthyroidism and ophthalmopathy (dated by TCRdb to about 2019). The library was built by means of multiplex PCR. Sequencing used an Illumina HiSeq 2000. TCR beta CDR3 regions were amplified from RNA transcripts. The first round of RT-PCR for the TCR CDR3 was performed with the HTBI primer set and the Qiagen OneStep RT-PCR kit. TCRdb reanalyzed the raw reads on its own, using fastp at Q25 for trimming and MiXCR for clone calling, and kept in-frame beta chains. When rows share a CDR3 protein, they turn into one entry using the most common DNA and genes. Present in this sample are around 660,000 distinct CDR3 sequences, 40% to 55% of which were seen just once. About 7% of the sample rests with the top ten. The sequenced sample was peripheral blood or thyroid tissue (not recorded which). These receptors originate from an adult man with Graves' disease, either hyperthyroidism or ophthalmopathy (not recorded which).

The CDR3 spells CASSLEGTGFHEQYF. As DNA, the CDR3 is TGTGCCAGCAGCTTGGAGGGGACAGGTTTCCACGAGCAGTACTTC. V usage is TRBV7-9 and J usage is TRBJ2-7; 8 nucleotides match TRBD1. J was trimmed by 5 bases and V by 3 bases; bases with no gene match: 9. The CDR3 has 15 residues. CDR1 is SEHNR and CDR2 is FQNEAQ in the germline V gene (reference sequence).

This clonotype was observed many times. The J gene is TRBJ1-2, the V gene TRBV7-9; D gene unclear. The CDR3 has 13 amino acids. CDR1 and CDR2 from the germline V gene are SEHNR and FQNEAQ (reference sequence). V lost 1 base and J lost 4, with 7 bases in between. In nucleotides, the CDR3 is TGTGCCAGCAGCTTAGGCGTCTCCTATGGCTACACCTTC. Translating it yields CASSLGVSYGYTF.

This clonotype has only a few counts. A read error may explain this, as a much larger clone is one base away. This chain links TRBV11-3 with TRBJ1-1; perhaps TRBD1 as D (6 bases). CDR3 length: 13 residues. V gave up 5 bases and J gave up 4 bases, with 11 bases separating them. Germline values: CDR1 SGHNT, CDR2 YENEEA. The CDR3 DNA sequence: TGTGCCAGCAGCGGACAACAGGGCACTGAAGCTTTCTTT. Translation gives CASSGQQGTEAFF.

The chain carries TRBV20-1 and TRBJ2-7; 10 bases fit TRBD1. CDR1 is DFQATT, CDR2 SNEGSKA, per germline (reference sequence). This CDR3 is 12 amino acids long. J was trimmed by 5 bases and V by 8 bases; bases with no gene match: 6. This CDR3 is CSQGQGGDEQYF. The CDR3 bases are TGCAGTCAAGGACAGGGGGGAGACGAGCAGTACTTC.

The chain couples TRBV7-2 to TRBJ2-7; D not resolved. Trimming took off 6 bases at V and 4 bases at J, with 7 bases between the two ends. The CDR3 is 11 residues long. Germline CDR1 is SGHTA and CDR2 is FQGNSA. The CDR3 is CASSFYYEQYF. The CDR3 region has the DNA TGTGCCAGCAGTTTTTATTACGAGCAGTACTTC.

This clonotype was counted many times. The chain combines TRBV11-2 with TRBJ1-4; D not certain. Germline V gene sequence: CDR1 SGHAT, CDR2 FQNNGV. CDR3 size: 14 residues. V lost 2 bases and J 5 bases, leaving 9 bases between the germline ends. The CDR3 coding sequence is TGTGCCAGCAGCTTACGCAGCGACAATGAAAAACTGTTTTTT. Amino acid sequence: CASSLRSDNEKLFF.

The chain has TRBV19 and TRBJ2-7; TRBD1 matches 8 bases. CDR1 and CDR2 (germline): LNHDA, SQIVND (reference sequence). The CDR3 runs 14 residues. With V trimmed by 10 bases and J by 2 bases, 10 bases remained unmatched. CDR3 in amino acids: CATFGQGPTYEQYF. DNA of the CDR3: TGTGCCACCTTCGGACAGGGTCCAACCTACGAGCAGTACTTC.

This clonotype was found once. The chain recombines TRBV20-1 with TRBJ1-5; maybe TRBD1 (6 bases). The CDR3 loop spans 14 amino acids. The V gene's germline CDR1 is DFQATT and CDR2 SNEGSKA (reference sequence). Trimming shortened V by 3 bases and J by 4 bases, and 13 bases separated the two germline ends. In DNA form, the CDR3 reads TGCAGTGCTAGCCCAGGGGTAGGGAATCAGCCCCAGCATTTT. It encodes CSASPGVGNQPQHF.

In the case of this clonotype: A much bigger clone sits one base away, suggesting this may be a read error. J is TRBJ1-3 and V is TRBV29-1, with D unresolved. The germline CDR1 and CDR2 sequences are SQVTM and ANQGSEA. V was shortened by 4 bases and J by 0 bases, with 10 bases between the two germline ends. CDR3 size: 14 residues. The CDR3 here is CSVGDGSSGNTIYF. The CDR3 bases are TGCAGCGTTGGAGACGGAAGCTCTGGAAACACCATATATTTT.

The genes are TRBV6-6 and TRBJ1-5, with TRBD1 as a possible D gene (5 bases). The CDR3 runs to 13 residues. Trimming left V 5 bases short and J 9 bases short, with 14 bases between. CDR1 is MNHNY and CDR2 is SVGAGI in the germline V gene (reference sequence). CDR3 sequence (DNA): TGTGCCAGCAGTGAAGCGCGCGGGGGGCCCCAGCATTTT. Residues: CASSEARGGPQHF.

As concerns this clonotype: Given a much more abundant clone one base away, this may be a read error. Here the CDR3 omits its conserved ending phenylalanine or tryptophan, so a read error is the likely source. The chain employs TRBV9 and TRBJ1-2; 7 bases are a match to TRBD1. The CDR3 loop spans 13 amino acids. Germline values: CDR1 SGDLS, CDR2 YYNGEE. The trim removed 2 bases at V and 8 bases at J, leaving 6 bases unmatched. The CDR3 spells CASSVTQGEGYTL. In DNA, the CDR3 is TGTGCCAGCAGCGTTACGCAGGGGGAAGGCTACACCCTC.

This clonotype came up many times. This sequence joins TRBV20-1 and TRBJ1-2; no reliable D call. This CDR3 is 11 amino acids long. Looked up from germline, CDR1 is DFQATT and CDR2 is SNEGSKA (reference sequence). The ends were cut back, 5 bases at V and 4 bases at J, with 8 bases in the middle. CDR3: CSAPAFYGYTF. CDR3 nucleotides: TGCAGTGCTCCCGCCTTCTATGGCTACACCTTC.

A note on this clonotype: A much larger clone is a single base away; this may be a read error. V usage is TRBV10-3 and J usage is TRBJ2-5, with 8 nucleotides matching TRBD2. This CDR3 is 16 amino acids long. Germline-derived CDR1 and CDR2 are ENHRY and SYGVKD. CDR3 bases: TGTGCCAGCAGTGAGTCGATTAGCGGGGTTCAAGAGACCCAGTACTTC. Protein sequence: CASSESISGVQETQYF.

This clonotype was picked up one time. The junction shows a germline mismatch at one end, possibly a read error. This chain links TRBV7-9 with TRBJ1-2, with D perhaps TRBD1 (6 bases). The V gene's germline CDR1 is SEHNR and CDR2 FQNEAQ (reference sequence). CDR3 length: 14 residues. The CDR3 coding sequence is TGTGCCAGCAGTTTAGAGACAGGCTTCTTTCCCTACACCTTC. Translating it yields CASSLETGFFPYTF.

This clonotype was observed a handful of times. The J gene is TRBJ2-5, the V gene TRBV29-1, with 7 bases lining up with TRBD1. The V segment lost 6 bases and the J segment 2 bases; nucleotides outside the gene matches: 3. CDR1 SQVTM and CDR2 ANQGSEA come from the germline V gene. The CDR3 totals 12 residues. This CDR3 is CSVGQIQETQYF. For the CDR3, the DNA is TGCAGCGTGGGACAGATACAAGAGACCCAGTACTTC.

The sample holds a few counts of this clonotype. This chain uses TRBV20-1 with TRBJ2-5, with a tentative D call TRBD1 (5 bases). The CDR3 runs 13 residues. The V gene lost 1 base and the J gene lost 4 bases, with 10 bases spanning the gap. Germline V CDR1 and CDR2: DFQATT, SNEGSKA (reference sequence). CDR3 sequence: CSARGAGPETQYF. The CDR3 bases are TGCAGTGCTAGAGGGGCAGGGCCAGAGACCCAGTACTTC.

The chain recombines TRBV10-3 with TRBJ2-6; 7 nucleotides agree with TRBD1. Germline lookup yields CDR1 ENHRY and CDR2 SYGVKD. Losses at the gene ends were 6 bases for V and 0 bases for J; bases not matched to a gene: 11. The CDR3 length is 18 residues. In DNA, the CDR3 is TGTGCCATCAGCACTGCAGGGGGAACCTCCTCTGGGGCCAACGTCCTGACTTTC. This codes for CAISTAGGTSSGANVLTF.

This clonotype was counted at least ten times. This sequence joins TRBV10-3 and TRBJ1-1; the match to TRBD1 covers 8 bases. This CDR3 has 16 residues. From germline, CDR1 is ENHRY and CDR2 SYGVKD. The junction had 7 bases not matched to a gene; V was cut back by 4 bases and J by 0 bases. CDR3 sequence reads: CAISGGQVGMNTEAFF. The DNA of the CDR3 is TGTGCCATCAGTGGGGGACAGGTGGGGATGAACACTGAAGCTTTCTTT.

The chain employs TRBV29-1 and TRBJ1-2, with 7 bases matching TRBD1. There are 16 residues in the CDR3. CDR1 and CDR2 from the germline V gene are SQVTM and ANQGSEA. V trimming: 6 bases; J trimming: 0 bases; junction bases outside the gene matches: 13. CDR3 residues: CSVETGRGGPNYGYTF. CDR3 bases: TGCAGCGTCGAGACAGGGAGAGGGGGCCCTAACTATGGCTACACCTTC.

The V call is TRBV12-3 or TRBV12-4, the J call TRBJ1-2; weak D call: TRBD1 (6 bases). Trimming removed 5 bases at V and 4 bases at J, with 14 bases between. The CDR3 loop spans 14 amino acids. In DNA, the CDR3 is TGTGCCAGCAGTGAACAGGGTGACGCCTATGGCTACACCTTC. This gives the protein CASSEQGDAYGYTF.